This TCR beta chain came from a study of OX40 agonist ivuxolimab in advanced cancers. Study background: Eligibility admitted prior anti-PD-1, anti-PD-L1 or anti-CTLA-4 therapy; 30% to 40% had some. Findings and caveats of the study: Expanded peripheral T-cell antigen specificity went undetermined.

Assay: immunoSEQ multiplex PCR; the TCRdb copy retains only in-frame clones and omits some. The data contain about 67,000 clones, just over 90% of them singletons. In the case of this clone: What it recognizes is unknown.

The CDR3 sequence is 14 residues long. Germline V lookup: CDR1 MNHNS, CDR2 SASEGT. Trimming shortened V by 3 bases and J by 4 bases, and 12 bases separated the two germline ends. This sequence originates from an adult with an advanced solid tumor such as melanoma, head and neck, liver or kidney cancer. The sample in question was CD4+ or CD8+ T cells sorted from blood, obtained in a trial of the OX40 agonist ivuxolimab. This chain joins TRBV6-1 and TRBJ1-2; D not resolved. CDR3 nucleotide sequence: TGTGCCAGCAGTGATGGAGACCCGACCTATGGCTACACCTTC. Translation: CASSDGDPTYGYTF.